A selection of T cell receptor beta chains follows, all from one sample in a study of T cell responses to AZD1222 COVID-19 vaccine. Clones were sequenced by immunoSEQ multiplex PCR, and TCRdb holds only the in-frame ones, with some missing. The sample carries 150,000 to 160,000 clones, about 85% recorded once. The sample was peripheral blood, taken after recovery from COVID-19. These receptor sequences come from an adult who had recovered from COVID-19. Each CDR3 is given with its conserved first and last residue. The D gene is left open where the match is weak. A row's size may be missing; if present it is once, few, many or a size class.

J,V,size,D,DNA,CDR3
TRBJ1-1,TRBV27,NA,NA,TGTGCCAGCAGCCCCATCTTCGGGACATCCAATTCTATGAACACTGAAGCTTTCTTT,CASSPIFGTSNSMNTEAFF
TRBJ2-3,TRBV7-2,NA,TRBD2,TGTGCCAGCAGCTTAGTGGCTAGCGGGCCTAGCACAGATACGCAGTATTTT,CASSLVASGPSTDTQYF
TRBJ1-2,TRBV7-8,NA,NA,TGTGCCAGCAGCTTAGGACAGAAGAACTATGGCTACACCTTC,CASSLGQKNYGYTF
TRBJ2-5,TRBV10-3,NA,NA,TGTGCCATCAGTGTAGGGGGAGAGACCCAGTACTTC,CAISVGGETQYF
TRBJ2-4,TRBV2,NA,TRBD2,TGTGCCAGCGCACTAGCGGGCCCATGGCGGTACTTC,CASALAGPWRYF
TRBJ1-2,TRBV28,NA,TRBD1,TGTGCCAGCAGTCTGAACAGGGGAATAGATGGCTACACCTTC,CASSLNRGIDGYTF
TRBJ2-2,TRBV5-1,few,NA,TGCGCCAGCAGCCCGGACAGGGCGGGAGCCGGGGAGCTGTTTTTT,CASSPDRAGAGELFF
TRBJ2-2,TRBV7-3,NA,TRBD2,TGTGCCAGCAGCTTTGCGGGGGGTCCCACCGGGGAGCTGTTTTTT,CASSFAGGPTGELFF
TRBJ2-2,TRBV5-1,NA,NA,TGCGCCAGCAGCATGGCGAGGGGCAACACCGGGGAGCTGTTTTTT,CASSMARGNTGELFF
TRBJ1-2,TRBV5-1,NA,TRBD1,TGCGCCAGCAGTCCTCAAGGGGGCCTCGGCTATGGCTACACCTTC,CASSPQGGLGYGYTF
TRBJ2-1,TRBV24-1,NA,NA,TGTGCCACCAGTGATTCGTGGAAAGGGGATTACAATGAGCAGTTCTTC,CATSDSWKGDYNEQFF
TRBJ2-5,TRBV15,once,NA,TGTGCCACCAGCAGGGAGCGGATAACTTTCAACAAAGAGACCCAGTACTTC,CATSRERITFNKETQYF
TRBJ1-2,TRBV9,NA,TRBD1,TGTGCCAGCAGCGTCGGGACAGGGCCCACTAACTATGGCTACACCTTC,CASSVGTGPTNYGYTF
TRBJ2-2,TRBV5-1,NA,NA,TGCGCCAGCAGCTTGAGCGTGGCCGGGGAGCTGTTTTTT,CASSLSVAGELFF
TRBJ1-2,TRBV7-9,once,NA,TGTGCCAGCAGCTTCGGGGGAGGTGGCTACACCTTC,CASSFGGGGYTF
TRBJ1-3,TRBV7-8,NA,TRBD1,TGTGCCAGCAGCACGGACAGGGGCTCTGGAAACACCATATATTTT,CASSTDRGSGNTIYF
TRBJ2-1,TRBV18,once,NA,TGTGCCAGCTCCCTTCCGATTGCCAACAATGAGCAGTTCTTC,CASSLPIANNEQFF
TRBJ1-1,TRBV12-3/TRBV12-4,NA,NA,TGTGCCAGCAGTTTACGTTGGGACACTGAAGCTTTCTTT,CASSLRWDTEAFF
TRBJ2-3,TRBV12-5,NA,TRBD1,TGTGCTAGTGGAGGACCCGGGACAGCAGATACGCAGTATTTT,CASGGPGTADTQYF
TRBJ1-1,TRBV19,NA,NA,TGTGCCAGTAGTCCACAGATGAACACTGAAGCTTTCTTT,CASSPQMNTEAFF
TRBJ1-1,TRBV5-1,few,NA,TGCGCCAGCAGCTCATATACAGGGAACACTGAAGCTTTCTTT,CASSSYTGNTEAFF
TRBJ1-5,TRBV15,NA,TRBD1,TGTGCCACCAGCAGGGGGGGACATCAGGGGGATCAGCCCCAGCATTTT,CATSRGGHQGDQPQHF
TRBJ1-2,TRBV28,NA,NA,TGTGCCAGCAGTTTATACACAGCTTATGGCTACACCTTC,CASSLYTAYGYTF
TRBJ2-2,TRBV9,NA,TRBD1,TGTGCCAGCAGCGTCTTGGGACAGCCGAACACCGGGGAGCTGTTTTTT,CASSVLGQPNTGELFF
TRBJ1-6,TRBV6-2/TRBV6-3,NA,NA,TGTGCCAGCACCCCCCCCGGGGGGAAGAATTCACCCCTCCACTTT,CASTPPGGKNSPLHF
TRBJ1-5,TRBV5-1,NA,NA,TGCGCCAGCAGCTTGACCACGGGCAATCAGCCCCAGCATTTT,CASSLTTGNQPQHF
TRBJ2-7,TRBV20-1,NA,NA,TGCAGTGCTAGTGAGACCGGGTGGGAGCAGTACTTC,CSASETGWEQYF
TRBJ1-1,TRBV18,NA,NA,TGTGCCAGCTCACCTTCGGGAGGCCAGTTGAACACTGAAGCTTTCTTT,CASSPSGGQLNTEAFF
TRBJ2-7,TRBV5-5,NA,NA,TGTGCCAGCAGCGTAGCGGTGGGAGTGTCTCTCTACGAGCAGTACTTC,CASSVAVGVSLYEQYF
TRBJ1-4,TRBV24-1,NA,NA,TGTGCCACCAGTGATTTTTCGGGAGGATTGAGTGAAAAACTGTTTTTT,CATSDFSGGLSEKLFF
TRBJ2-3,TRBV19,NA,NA,TGTGCCAGTAGTTTCTGGGGTGATACGCAGTATTTT,CASSFWGDTQYF
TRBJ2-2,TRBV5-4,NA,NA,TGTGCCAGCGGCGGGGACGGGGAGCTGTTTTTT,CASGGDGELFF
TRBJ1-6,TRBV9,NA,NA,TGTGCCAGCAGCGTGCAGGGAGGTCCCCTCCACTTT,CASSVQGGPLHF
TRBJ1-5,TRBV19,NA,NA,TGTGCCAGTAGTATAGATTGGGATCAGCCCCAGCATTTT,CASSIDWDQPQHF
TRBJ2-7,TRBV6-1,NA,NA,TGTGCCAGCAGTGAAGCGGGACGGCCCGCCTACGAGCAGTACTTC,CASSEAGRPAYEQYF
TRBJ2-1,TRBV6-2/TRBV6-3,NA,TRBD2,TGTGCCAGCAGTTACTTAGCGGGAGGTGACAATGAGCAGTTCTTC,CASSYLAGGDNEQFF
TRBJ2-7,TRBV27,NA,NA,TGTGCCAGCAGTGCCGGTTTTGGGGGCTACGAGCAGTACTTC,CASSAGFGGYEQYF
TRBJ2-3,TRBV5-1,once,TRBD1,TGCGCCAGCAGCTCGGGACAGACAGATACGCAGTATTTT,CASSSGQTDTQYF
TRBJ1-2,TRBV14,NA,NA,TGTGCCAGCAGCCGGCTAGGGGCGGGGTCTGGCTACACCTTC,CASSRLGAGSGYTF
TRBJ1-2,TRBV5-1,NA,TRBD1,TGCGCCAGCAGCCGTGACAGGGGTGTAGAGGGCTACACCTTC,CASSRDRGVEGYTF
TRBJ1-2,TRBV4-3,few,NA,TGCGCCAGCAGCCAATATGCAGGGGCCTACTATGGCTACACCTTC,CASSQYAGAYYGYTF
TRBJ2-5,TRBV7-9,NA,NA,TGTGCCAGCAGCCAGGGCGGGGGCCCGGAGACCCAGTACTTC,CASSQGGGPETQYF
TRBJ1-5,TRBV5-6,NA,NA,TGTGCCAGCAGCTTGTTAGGGAATCAGCCCCAGCATTTT,CASSLLGNQPQHF
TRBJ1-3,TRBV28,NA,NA,TGTGCCAGCAGCGGACTTTTAAGCTCTGGAAACACCATATATTTT,CASSGLLSSGNTIYF
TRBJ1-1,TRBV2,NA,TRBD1,TGTGCCGGCCGAGGACAGGGGGCGGCTGAAGCTTTCTTT,CAGRGQGAAEAFF
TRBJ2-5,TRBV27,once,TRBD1,TGTGCCAGCAGAAAACCGGGACAGGGTGAAGAGACCCAGTACTTC,CASRKPGQGEETQYF
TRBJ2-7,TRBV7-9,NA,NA,TGTGCCAGCAGCCCGGGACGGGACTACGAGCAGTACTTC,CASSPGRDYEQYF
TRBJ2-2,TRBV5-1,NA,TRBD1,TGCGCCAGCAGCTTGGGCCCCTCGACAGGGGGAACCGGGGAGCTGTTTTTT,CASSLGPSTGGTGELFF
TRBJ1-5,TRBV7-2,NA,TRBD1,TGTGCCAGCAGCACAGGGGGCTCGGATCAGCCCCAGCATTTT,CASSTGGSDQPQHF
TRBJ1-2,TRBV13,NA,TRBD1,TGTGCCAGCAGCCACCTGGGACAGGGGTCTGGCTACACCTTC,CASSHLGQGSGYTF
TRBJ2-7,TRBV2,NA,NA,TGTGCCAGCATCATGACAGTGGGGACATACGAGCAGTACTTC,CASIMTVGTYEQYF
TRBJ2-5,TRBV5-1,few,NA,TGCGCCAGCAGGCCCCCTGGGGGAGAGACCCAGTACTTC,CASRPPGGETQYF
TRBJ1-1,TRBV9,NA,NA,TGTGCCAGCAGCGTAGAAGGCAGACCCCACACTGAAGCTTTCTTT,CASSVEGRPHTEAFF
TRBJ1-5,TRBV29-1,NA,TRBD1,TGCAGCGCCCAGATAGGGGGCAGCAATCAGCCCCAGCATTTT,CSAQIGGSNQPQHF
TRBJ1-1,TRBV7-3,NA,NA,TGTGCCAGCAGCTTATTGGGGGCACAAGAAGAAGCTTTCTTT,CASSLLGAQEEAFF
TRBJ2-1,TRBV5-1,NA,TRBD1,TGCGCCAGCAGAGTCCAGGGGGCGTTGAATGAGCAGTTCTTC,CASRVQGALNEQFF
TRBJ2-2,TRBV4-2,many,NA,TGTGCCAGCCAACAGGGCCGAGGGGAGCTGTTTTTT,CASQQGRGELFF